This TCR beta chain comes out of a study of Ad26.COV2.S vaccination and SARS-CoV-2 variants. Study-wide background: The study gave Ad26.COV2.S intramuscularly, once or twice 56 days apart.

Treatment indicated: around 19 received Ad26.COV2.S at low or high dose, single or two shots; several received placebo; per-sample allocation not given. Samples came from day 63 after the first vaccine or placebo injection. The vaccine antigen was prefusion-stabilized Wuhan SARS-CoV-2 spike. This clone was seen more than once but under ten times. CDR1 and CDR2 (germline): LGHNT, FRNRAP. Trimming took 2 bases from V and 1 from J, leaving 14 bases between them. This CDR3 region has 16 residues. TCRdb's table, derived via immunoSEQ multiplex PCR, lists solely in-frame clones and lacks some. Of about 470,000 clones detected, roughly 87% appear once; the ten largest clones hold around 4.5%.

The chain couples TRBV12-5 to TRBJ1-1, with D possibly TRBD1 on 6 matching bases. This clonotype originated in a person aged 18-65 years who received the Ad26.COV2.S COVID-19 vaccine or a placebo. Sequenced here: peripheral blood, sampled in a trial of Ad26.COV2.S vaccine versus placebo. CDR3 sequence reads: CASGLFPGTTNTEAFF. In nucleotides, the CDR3 is TGTGCTAGTGGTTTGTTCCCCGGGACAACGAACACTGAAGCTTTCTTT.